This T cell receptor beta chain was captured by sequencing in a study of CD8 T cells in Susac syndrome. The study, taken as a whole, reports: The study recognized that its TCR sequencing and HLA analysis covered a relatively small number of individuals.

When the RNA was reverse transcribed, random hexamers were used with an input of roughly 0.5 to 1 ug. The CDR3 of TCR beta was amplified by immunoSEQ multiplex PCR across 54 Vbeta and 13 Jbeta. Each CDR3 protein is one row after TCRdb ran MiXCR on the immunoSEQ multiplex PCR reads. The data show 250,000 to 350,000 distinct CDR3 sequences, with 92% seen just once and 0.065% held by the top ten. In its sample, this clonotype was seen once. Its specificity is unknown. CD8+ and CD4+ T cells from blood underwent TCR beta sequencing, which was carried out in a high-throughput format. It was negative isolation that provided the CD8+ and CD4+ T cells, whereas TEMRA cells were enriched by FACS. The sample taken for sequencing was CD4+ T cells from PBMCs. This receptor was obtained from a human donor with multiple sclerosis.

CDR3 sequence: CASSHFGPSYEQYF. Here the CDR3 DNA reads TGTGCCAGCAGCCACTTCGGGCCCTCCTACGAGCAGTACTTC. The chain is built from TRBV7-3 and TRBJ2-7; D gene unclear. The CDR3 runs to 14 residues. Germline lookup yields CDR1 SGHTA and CDR2 FQGTGA. Trimming removed 5 bases at V and 0 bases at J, with 11 bases between. Full variable domain (outside the CDR3, taken from reference TRBV7-3 and TRBJ2-7): GAGVSQTPSNKVTEKGKYVELRCDPISGHTALYWYRQSLGQGPEFLIYFQGTGAADDSGLPNDRFFAVRPEGSVSTLKIQRTERGDSAVYLCASSHFGPSYEQYFGPGTRLTVT.